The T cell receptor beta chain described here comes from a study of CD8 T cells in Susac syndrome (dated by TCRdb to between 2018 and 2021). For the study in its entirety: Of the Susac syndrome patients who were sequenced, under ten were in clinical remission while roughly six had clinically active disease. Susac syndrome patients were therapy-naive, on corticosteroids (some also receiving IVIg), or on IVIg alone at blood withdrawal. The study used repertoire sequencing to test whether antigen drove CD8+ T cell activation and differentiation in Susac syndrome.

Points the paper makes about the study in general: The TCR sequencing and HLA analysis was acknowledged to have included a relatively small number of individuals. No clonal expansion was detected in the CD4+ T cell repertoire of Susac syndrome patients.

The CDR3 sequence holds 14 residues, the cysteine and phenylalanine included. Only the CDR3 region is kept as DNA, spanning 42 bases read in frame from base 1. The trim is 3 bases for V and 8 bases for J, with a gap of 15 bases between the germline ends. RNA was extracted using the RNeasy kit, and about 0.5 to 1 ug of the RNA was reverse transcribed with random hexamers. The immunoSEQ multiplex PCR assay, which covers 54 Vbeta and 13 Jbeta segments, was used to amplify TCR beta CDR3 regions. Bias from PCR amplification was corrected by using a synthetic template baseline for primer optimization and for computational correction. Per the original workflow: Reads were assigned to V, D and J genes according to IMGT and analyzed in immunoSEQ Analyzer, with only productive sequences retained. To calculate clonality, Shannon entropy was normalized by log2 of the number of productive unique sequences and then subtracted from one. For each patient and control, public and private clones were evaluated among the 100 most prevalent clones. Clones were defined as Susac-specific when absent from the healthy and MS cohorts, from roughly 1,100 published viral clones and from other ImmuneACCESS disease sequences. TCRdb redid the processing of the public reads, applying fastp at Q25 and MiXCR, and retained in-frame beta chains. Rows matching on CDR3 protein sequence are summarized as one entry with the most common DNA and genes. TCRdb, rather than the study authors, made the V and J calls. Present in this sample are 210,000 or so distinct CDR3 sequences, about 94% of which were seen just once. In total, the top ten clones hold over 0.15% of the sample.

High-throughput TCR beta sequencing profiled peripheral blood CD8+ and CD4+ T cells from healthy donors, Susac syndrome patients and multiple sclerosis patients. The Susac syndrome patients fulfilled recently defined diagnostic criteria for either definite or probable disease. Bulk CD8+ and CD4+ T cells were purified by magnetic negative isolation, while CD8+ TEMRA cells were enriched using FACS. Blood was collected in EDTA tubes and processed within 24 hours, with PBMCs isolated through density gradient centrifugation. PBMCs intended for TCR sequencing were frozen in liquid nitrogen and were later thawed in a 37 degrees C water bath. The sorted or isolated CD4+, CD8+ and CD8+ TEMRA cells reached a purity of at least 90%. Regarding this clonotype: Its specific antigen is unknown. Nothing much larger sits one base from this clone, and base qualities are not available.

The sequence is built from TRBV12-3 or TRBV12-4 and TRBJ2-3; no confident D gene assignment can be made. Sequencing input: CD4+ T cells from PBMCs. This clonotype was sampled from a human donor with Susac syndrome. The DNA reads TGTGCCAGCAGTTTGGTCACTACGGGCGTTACGCAGTATTTT. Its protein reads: CASSLVTTGVTQYF.